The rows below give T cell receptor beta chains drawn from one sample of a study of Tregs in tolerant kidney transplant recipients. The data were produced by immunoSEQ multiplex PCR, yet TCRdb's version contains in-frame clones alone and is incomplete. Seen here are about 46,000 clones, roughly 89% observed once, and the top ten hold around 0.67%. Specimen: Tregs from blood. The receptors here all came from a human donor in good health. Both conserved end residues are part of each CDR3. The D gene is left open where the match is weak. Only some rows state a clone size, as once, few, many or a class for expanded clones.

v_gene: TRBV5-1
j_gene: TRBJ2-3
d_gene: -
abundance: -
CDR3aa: CASSFNRADTQYF
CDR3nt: TGCGCCAGCAGCTTTAACAGGGCAGATACGCAGTATTTT

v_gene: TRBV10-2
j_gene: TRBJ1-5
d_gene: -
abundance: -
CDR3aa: CASRGTNQPQHF
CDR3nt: TGCGCCAGCAGGGGGACCAATCAGCCCCAGCATTTT

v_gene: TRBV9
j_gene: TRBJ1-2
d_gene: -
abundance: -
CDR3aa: CASSVREGFYGYTF
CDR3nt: TGTGCCAGCAGCGTACGGGAGGGGTTCTATGGCTACACCTTC

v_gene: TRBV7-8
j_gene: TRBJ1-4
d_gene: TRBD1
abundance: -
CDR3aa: CASTQGDRKNEKLFF
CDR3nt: TGTGCCAGCACCCAAGGGGACAGGAAAAATGAAAAACTGTTTTTT

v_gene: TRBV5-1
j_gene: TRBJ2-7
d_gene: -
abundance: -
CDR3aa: CASSVDRAFLYEQYF
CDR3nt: TGCGCCAGCAGCGTGGATAGGGCCTTTCTCTACGAGCAGTACTTC

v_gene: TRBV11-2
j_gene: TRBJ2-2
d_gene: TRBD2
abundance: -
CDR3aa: CASSLGTSGKAGELFF
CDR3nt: TGTGCCAGCAGCTTGGGGACTAGCGGGAAGGCCGGGGAGCTGTTTTTT

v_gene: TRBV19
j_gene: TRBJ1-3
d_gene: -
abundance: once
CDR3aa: CASRRSGTGNTIYF
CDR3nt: TGTGCCAGTAGGAGGTCAGGGACTGGAAACACCATATATTTT

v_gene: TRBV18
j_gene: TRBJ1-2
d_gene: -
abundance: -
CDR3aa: CASSPTTAGDYGYTF
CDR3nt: TGTGCCAGCTCACCAACCACAGCGGGAGACTATGGCTACACCTTC

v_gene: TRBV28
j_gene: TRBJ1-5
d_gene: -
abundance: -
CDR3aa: CASTEMGHHNQPQHF
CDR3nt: TGTGCCAGCACGGAGATGGGACACCACAATCAGCCCCAGCATTTT

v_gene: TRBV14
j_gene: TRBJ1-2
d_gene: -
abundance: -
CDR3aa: CASSQDFHGYTF
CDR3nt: TGTGCCAGCAGCCAAGATTTCCATGGCTACACCTTC

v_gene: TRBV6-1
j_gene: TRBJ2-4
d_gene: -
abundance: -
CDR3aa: CASRIRTGFKNIQYF
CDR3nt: TGTGCCAGCAGAATCCGGACGGGCTTCAAAAACATTCAGTACTTC

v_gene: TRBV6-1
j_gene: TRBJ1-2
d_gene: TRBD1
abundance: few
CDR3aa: CASRSDRGRGYTF
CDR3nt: TGTGCCAGCAGGTCGGACAGGGGAAGAGGCTACACCTTC

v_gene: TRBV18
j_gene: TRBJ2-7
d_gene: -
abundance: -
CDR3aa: CASSPLAAYEQYF
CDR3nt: TGTGCCAGCTCACCACTGGCAGCCTACGAGCAGTACTTC

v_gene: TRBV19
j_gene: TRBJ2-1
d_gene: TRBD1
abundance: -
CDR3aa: CASRPTGSNNEQFF
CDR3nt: TGTGCCAGTAGACCGACAGGGAGTAACAATGAGCAGTTCTTC

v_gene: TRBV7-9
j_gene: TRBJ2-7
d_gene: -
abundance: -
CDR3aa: CASSPKGPYEQYF
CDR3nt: TGTGCCAGCAGCCCCAAGGGCCCCTACGAGCAGTACTTC

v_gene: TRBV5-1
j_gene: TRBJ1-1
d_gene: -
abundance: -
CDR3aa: CASSSRATGGTEAFF
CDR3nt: TGCGCCAGCAGCTCCCGGGCGACCGGAGGCACTGAAGCTTTCTTT

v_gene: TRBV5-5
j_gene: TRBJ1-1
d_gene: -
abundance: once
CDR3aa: CASSLGVRWGAEAFF
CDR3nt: TGTGCCAGCAGCCTAGGAGTAAGGTGGGGTGCTGAAGCTTTCTTT

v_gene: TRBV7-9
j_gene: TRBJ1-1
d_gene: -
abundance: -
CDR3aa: CASSPSVQRWNTEAFF
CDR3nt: TGTGCCAGCAGCCCGTCCGTTCAGCGTTGGAACACTGAAGCTTTCTTT

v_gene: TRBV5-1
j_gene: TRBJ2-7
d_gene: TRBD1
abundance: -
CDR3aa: CASSIWTGPSYEQYF
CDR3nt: TGCGCCAGCAGCATCTGGACAGGGCCGTCCTACGAGCAGTACTTC

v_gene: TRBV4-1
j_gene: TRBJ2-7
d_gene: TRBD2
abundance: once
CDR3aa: CASSPRLAGFVYEQYF
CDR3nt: TGCGCCAGCAGCCCGAGACTAGCGGGATTTGTCTACGAGCAGTACTTC

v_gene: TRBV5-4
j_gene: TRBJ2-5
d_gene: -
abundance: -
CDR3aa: CASSRGPPVGEAQYF
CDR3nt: TGTGCCAGCAGCCGGGGACCGCCGGTTGGGGAGGCCCAGTACTTC

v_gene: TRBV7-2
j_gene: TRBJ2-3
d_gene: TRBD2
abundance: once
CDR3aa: CASSRQLSGTSADTQYF
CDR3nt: TGTGCCAGCAGCAGGCAGCTTTCCGGGACTAGCGCAGATACGCAGTATTTT

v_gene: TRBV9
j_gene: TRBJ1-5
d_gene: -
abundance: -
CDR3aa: CASSPPGRDQPQHF
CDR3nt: TGTGCCAGCAGCCCCCCTGGGAGGGATCAGCCCCAGCATTTT

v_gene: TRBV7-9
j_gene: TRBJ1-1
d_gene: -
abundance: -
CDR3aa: CASSLEHLGDTEAFF
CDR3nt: TGTGCCAGCAGCTTAGAACACTTGGGGGACACTGAAGCTTTCTTT

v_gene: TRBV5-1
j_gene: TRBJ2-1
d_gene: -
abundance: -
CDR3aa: CASSLAGRAYNEQFF
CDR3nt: TGCGCCAGCAGCTTGGCTGGCCGGGCTTACAATGAGCAGTTCTTC

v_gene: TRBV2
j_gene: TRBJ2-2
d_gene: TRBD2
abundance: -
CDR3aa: CASSEAGGRAAGELFF
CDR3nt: TGTGCCAGCAGTGAAGCGGGCGGGAGGGCCGCTGGGGAGCTGTTTTTT

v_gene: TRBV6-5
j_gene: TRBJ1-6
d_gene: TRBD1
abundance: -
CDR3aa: CASRPGGYNSPLHF
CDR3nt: TGTGCCAGCAGGCCAGGGGGATATAATTCACCCCTCCACTTT

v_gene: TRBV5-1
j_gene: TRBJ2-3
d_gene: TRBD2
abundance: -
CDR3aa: CASSLLAGGPTDTQYF
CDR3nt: TGCGCCAGCAGCTTATTAGCGGGAGGGCCCACAGATACGCAGTATTTT

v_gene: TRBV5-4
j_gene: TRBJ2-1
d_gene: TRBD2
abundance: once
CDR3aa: CASSSGGADYNEQFF
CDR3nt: TGTGCCAGCAGCTCCGGGGGGGCGGACTACAATGAGCAGTTCTTC

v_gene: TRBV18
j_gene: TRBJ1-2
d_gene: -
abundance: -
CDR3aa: CASSPTTVGDGYTF
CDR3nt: TGTGCCAGCTCACCTACGACAGTGGGCGATGGCTACACCTTC

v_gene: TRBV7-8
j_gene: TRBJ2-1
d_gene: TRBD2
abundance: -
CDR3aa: CASSYRLAGPRDEQFF
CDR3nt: TGTGCCAGCAGCTACCGACTAGCGGGGCCACGGGATGAGCAGTTCTTC

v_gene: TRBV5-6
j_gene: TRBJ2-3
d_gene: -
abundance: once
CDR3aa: CASSFLGGYTDTQYF
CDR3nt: TGTGCCAGCAGCTTTTTGGGGGGCTACACAGATACGCAGTATTTT

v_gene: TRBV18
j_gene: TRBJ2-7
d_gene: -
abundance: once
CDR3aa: CASQGAYEQYF
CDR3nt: TGTGCCAGCCAAGGGGCCTACGAGCAGTACTTC

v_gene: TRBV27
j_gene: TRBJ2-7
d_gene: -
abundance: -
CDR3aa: CASSLRGQVPYEQYF
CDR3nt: TGTGCCAGCAGTTTACGGGGGCAGGTCCCCTACGAGCAGTACTTC

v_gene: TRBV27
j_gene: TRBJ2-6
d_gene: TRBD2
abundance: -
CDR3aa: CASQRGSSGANVLTF
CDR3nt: TGTGCCAGCCAGCGGGGATCCTCTGGGGCCAACGTCCTGACTTTC

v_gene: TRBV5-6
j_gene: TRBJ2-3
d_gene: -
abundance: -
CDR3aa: CASSLMRVTDTQYF
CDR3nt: TGTGCCAGCAGCTTGATGCGGGTCACAGATACGCAGTATTTT

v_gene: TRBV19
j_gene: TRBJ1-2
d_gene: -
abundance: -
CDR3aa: CASSEGWGGYTF
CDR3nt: TGTGCCAGTAGTGAAGGGTGGGGTGGCTACACCTTC

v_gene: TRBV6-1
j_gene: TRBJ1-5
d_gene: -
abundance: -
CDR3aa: CASSEGRGGRWNQPQHF
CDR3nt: TGTGCCAGCAGTGAAGGGCGCGGAGGGAGATGGAATCAGCCCCAGCATTTT

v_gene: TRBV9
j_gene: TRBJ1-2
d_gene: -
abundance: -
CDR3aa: CASSVAGLGYTF
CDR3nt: TGTGCCAGCAGCGTAGCTGGGTTGGGCTACACCTTC

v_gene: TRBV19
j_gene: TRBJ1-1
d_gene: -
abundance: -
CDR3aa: CASSSERGRWNTEAFF
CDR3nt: TGTGCCAGTAGTTCGGAAAGGGGGAGATGGAACACTGAAGCTTTCTTT

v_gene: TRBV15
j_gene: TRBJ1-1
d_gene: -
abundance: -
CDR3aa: CATSRDTGDNTEAFF
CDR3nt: TGTGCCACCAGCAGAGATACAGGTGACAACACTGAAGCTTTCTTT

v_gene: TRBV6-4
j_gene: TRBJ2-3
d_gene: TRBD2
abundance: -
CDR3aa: CASSLSGGASDTQYF
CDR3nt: TGTGCCAGCAGCCTTAGCGGGGGGGCCTCAGATACGCAGTATTTT

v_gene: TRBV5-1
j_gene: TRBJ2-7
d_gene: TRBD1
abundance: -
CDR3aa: CASSLDRGTYEQYF
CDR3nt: TGCGCCAGCAGCTTAGACAGGGGGACCTACGAGCAGTACTTC

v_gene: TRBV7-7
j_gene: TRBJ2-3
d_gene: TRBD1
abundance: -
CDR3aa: CASSARTRDRGRGDTQYF
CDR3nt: TGTGCTAGCAGCGCCAGAACACGTGACAGGGGGCGGGGAGATACGCAGTATTTT

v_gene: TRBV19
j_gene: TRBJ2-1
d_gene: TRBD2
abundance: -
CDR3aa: CASSVSSGTEQFF
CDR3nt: TGTGCCAGTAGTGTTTCCAGCGGGACGGAGCAGTTCTTC

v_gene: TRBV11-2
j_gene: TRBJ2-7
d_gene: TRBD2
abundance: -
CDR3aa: CASSLEGTSGKKYEQYF
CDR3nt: TGTGCCAGCAGCTTAGAAGGGACTAGCGGGAAAAAATACGAGCAGTACTTC

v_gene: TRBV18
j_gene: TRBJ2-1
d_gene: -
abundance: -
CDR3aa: CASSPRVTYNEQFF
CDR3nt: TGTGCCAGCTCACCACGGGTAACATACAATGAGCAGTTCTTC

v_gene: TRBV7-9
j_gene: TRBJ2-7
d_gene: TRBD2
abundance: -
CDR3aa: CASSSFRSGSIYEQYF
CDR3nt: TGTGCCAGCAGCTCCTTTCGTAGCGGGAGTATATACGAGCAGTACTTC

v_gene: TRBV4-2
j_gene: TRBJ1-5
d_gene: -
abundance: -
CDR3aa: CASSQETWSQPQHF
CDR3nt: TGTGCCAGCAGCCAAGAAACTTGGAGTCAGCCCCAGCATTTT